This T cell receptor beta chain is from a study of blood T cell repertoires in COVID-19. Study context: Italy, Spain and the United States were the sources of the convalescent and acute COVID-19 samples. PBMCs, B-cell-depleted T cells, or T cells provided the cDNA or gDNA that made up the material.

This clone has more than one count but fewer than ten. The CDR3 covers 15 residues. Per germline, CDR1 KGHSH and CDR2 LQKENI. Trimming took 3 bases from V and 5 from J; bases not matched to a gene: 5. In the authors' methods: Counts of nucleated cells, estimated from reference gene primer amplification, were obtained. Repertoires were generated with immunoSEQ multiplex PCR, while TCRdb's copy carries only in-frame clones and drops some. The DNA was the basis for D and trimming; V, J and clone size are from that table. The sample includes approximately 100,000 clones, approximately 85% seen only once; the top ten take around 12%.

The chain joins TRBV18 to TRBJ2-1; TRBD1 matches 9 bases. The specimen sequenced was peripheral blood. This clonotype was sampled from a human donor in a cohort sampled during active COVID-19. The CDR3 here is CASSPRQGGNNEQFF. The CDR3 nucleotides read TGTGCCAGCTCACCGCGACAGGGGGGAAACAATGAGCAGTTCTTC.